This entry lists 2 T cell receptor beta chains sequenced from one sample in a study of OX40 agonist ivuxolimab in advanced cancers. Sequenced by immunoSEQ multiplex PCR; TCRdb stores in-frame clones only, minus some. The sample holds some 100,000 clones, more than 90% seen once. The input for sequencing was CD4+ or CD8+ T cells sorted from blood, taken in a trial of the OX40 agonist ivuxolimab. These receptors all stem from an adult with an advanced solid tumor such as melanoma, head and neck, liver or kidney cancer.

This chain connects TRBV6-6 to TRBJ1-3; no clear D. The V end was cut by 8 bases, the J end by 4 bases, with 12 bases between. The germline gives CDR1 MNHNY, CDR2 SVGAGI (reference sequence). The CDR3 totals 13 residues. Here the CDR3 reads CASEREWGNTIYF. The CDR3 coding sequence is TGTGCCAGCGAGAGGGAGTGGGGAAACACCATATATTTT.

V is TRBV6-5 and J is TRBJ1-5, with D possibly matching TRBD1 (5 bases). The V and J ends lost 9 bases and 3 bases respectively, with 15 bases between them. Germline-derived CDR1 and CDR2 are MNHEY and SVGAGI. The CDR3 contains 14 residues. The chain's CDR3 is CASALDSDNQPQHF. CDR3 nucleotide sequence: TGTGCCAGTGCCCTTGACAGTGACAATCAGCCCCAGCATTTT.